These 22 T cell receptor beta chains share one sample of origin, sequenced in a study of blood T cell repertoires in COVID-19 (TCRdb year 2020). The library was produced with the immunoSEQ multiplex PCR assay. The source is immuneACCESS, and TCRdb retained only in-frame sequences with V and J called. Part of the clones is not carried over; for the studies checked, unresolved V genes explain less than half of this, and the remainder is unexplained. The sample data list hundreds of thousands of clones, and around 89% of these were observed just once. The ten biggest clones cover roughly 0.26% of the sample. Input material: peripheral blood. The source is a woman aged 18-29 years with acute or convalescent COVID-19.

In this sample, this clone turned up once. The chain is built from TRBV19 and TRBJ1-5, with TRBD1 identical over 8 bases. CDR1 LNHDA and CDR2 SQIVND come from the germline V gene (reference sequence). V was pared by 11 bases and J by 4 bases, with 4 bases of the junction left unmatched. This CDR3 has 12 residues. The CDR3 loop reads CAARQGNQPQHF. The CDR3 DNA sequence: TGTGCCGCGAGACAGGGGAATCAGCCCCAGCATTTT.

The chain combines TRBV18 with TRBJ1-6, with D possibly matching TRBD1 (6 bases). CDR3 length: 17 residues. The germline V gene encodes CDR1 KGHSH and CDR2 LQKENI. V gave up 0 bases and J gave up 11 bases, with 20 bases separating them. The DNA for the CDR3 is TGTGCCAGCTCACCACCTCTTCAGGGGCGACCTCGGGCACCCCTCCACTTT. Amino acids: CASSPPLQGRPRAPLHF.

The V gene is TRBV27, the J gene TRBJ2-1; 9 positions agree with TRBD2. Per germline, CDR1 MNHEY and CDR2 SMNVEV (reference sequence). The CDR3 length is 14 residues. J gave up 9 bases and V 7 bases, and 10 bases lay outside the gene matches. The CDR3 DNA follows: TGTGCCAGCACCCCGGGACTAGCCCTCGGTGAGCAGTTCTTC. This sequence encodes CASTPGLALGEQFF.

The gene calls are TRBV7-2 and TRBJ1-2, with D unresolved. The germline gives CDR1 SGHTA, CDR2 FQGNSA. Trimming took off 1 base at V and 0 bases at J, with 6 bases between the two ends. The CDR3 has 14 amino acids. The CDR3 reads CASSLENSNYGYTF. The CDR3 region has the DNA TGTGCCAGCAGCTTAGAAAACTCTAACTATGGCTACACCTTC.

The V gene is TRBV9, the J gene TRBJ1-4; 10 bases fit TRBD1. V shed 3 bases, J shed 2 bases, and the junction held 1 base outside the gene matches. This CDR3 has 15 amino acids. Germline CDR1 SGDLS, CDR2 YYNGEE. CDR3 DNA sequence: TGTGCCAGCAGCGCGGACAGGGGGACTAATGAAAAACTGTTTTTT. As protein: CASSADRGTNEKLFF.

Written as DNA, the CDR3 is TGTGCCAGCAGTCCTCTCACACCGGGACAGGGAACCCAGTACTTC. Translating it yields CASSPLTPGQGTQYF. The V and J genes are TRBV2 and TRBJ2-5, with 9 bases identical to TRBD1. The CDR3 has 15 residues. V lost 5 bases to trimming and J lost 8 bases; unmatched junction nucleotides: 12. CDR1 is SNHLY and CDR2 is FYNNEI in the germline V gene. The whole variable domain, remainder taken from reference TRBV2 and TRBJ2-5, is EPEVTQTPSHQVTQMGQEVILRCVPISNHLYFYWYRQILGQKVEFLVSFYNNEISEKSEIFDDQFSVERPDGSNFTLKIRSTKLEDSAMYFCASSPLTPGQGTQYFGPGTRLLVL.

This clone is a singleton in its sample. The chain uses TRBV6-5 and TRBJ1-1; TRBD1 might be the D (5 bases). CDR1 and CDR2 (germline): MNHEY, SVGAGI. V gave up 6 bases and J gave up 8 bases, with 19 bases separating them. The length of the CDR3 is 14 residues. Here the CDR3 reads CASRETDENGEAFF. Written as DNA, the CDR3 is TGTGCCAGCAGGGAGACAGACGAGAACGGGGAAGCTTTCTTT.

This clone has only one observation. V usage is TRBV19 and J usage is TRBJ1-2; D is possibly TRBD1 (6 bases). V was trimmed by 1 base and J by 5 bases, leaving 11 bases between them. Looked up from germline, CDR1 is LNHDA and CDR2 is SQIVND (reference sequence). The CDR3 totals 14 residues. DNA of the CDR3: TGTGCCAGTAGTATAGGCCCACAGGGTTATGGCTACACCTTC. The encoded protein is CASSIGPQGYGYTF.

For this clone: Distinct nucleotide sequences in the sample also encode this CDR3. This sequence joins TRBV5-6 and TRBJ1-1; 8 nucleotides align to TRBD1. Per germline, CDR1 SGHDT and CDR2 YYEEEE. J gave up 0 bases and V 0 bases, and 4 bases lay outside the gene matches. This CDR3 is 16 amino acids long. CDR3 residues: CASSLVGQGVNTEAFF. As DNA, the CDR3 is TGTGCCAGCAGCTTGGTCGGACAGGGTGTGAACACTGAAGCTTTCTTT.

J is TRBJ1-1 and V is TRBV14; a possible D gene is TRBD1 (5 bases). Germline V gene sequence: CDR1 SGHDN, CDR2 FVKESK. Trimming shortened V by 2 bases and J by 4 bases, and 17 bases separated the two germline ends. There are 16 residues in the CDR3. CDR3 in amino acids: CASSQRPVGRGTEAFF. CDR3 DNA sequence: TGTGCCAGCAGCCAAAGACCGGTGGGGCGGGGCACTGAAGCTTTCTTT.

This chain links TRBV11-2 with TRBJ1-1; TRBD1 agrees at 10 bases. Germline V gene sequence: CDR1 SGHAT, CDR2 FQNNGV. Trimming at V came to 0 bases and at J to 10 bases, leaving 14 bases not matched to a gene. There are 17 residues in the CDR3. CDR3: CASSLDRTGTGARGAFF. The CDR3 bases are TGTGCCAGCAGCTTAGATCGAACCGGGACAGGGGCCCGGGGAGCTTTCTTT.

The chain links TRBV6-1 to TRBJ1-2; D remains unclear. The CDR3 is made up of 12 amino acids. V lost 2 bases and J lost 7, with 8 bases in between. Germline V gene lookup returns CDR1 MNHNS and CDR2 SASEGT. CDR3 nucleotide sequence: TGTGCCAGCAGTGAATCGGTTGGTGGCTACACCTTC. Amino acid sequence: CASSESVGGYTF.

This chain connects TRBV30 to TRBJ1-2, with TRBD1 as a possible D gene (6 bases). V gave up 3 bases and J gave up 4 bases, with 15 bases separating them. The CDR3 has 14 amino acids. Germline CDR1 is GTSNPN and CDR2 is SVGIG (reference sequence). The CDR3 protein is CAWRKFRDTYGYTF. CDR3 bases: TGTGCCTGGAGGAAATTTCGGGACACCTATGGCTACACCTTC.

The CDR3 nucleotides read TGTGCCAGCGAGAGGGGGTATGGCTACACCTTC. This sequence encodes CASERGYGYTF. The gene calls are TRBV19 and TRBJ1-2; D may be TRBD1 (6 bases). The germline CDR1 and CDR2 sequences are LNHDA and SQIVND (reference sequence). V dropped 9 bases and J dropped 5 bases, with 10 bases sitting between them. This CDR3 region has 11 residues.

CDR3 DNA: TGTGCCAGTAGCCCGCGGGCCCGGACTGAAGCTTTCTTT. Amino acid sequence: CASSPRARTEAFF. V is TRBV19 and J is TRBJ1-1, with D hard to call. CDR1 is LNHDA, CDR2 SQIVND, per germline (reference sequence). Between the trimmed V and J ends, which lost 6 bases and 5 bases, there was a span of 13 bases. This CDR3 comprises 13 residues.

CDR3 DNA sequence: TGTGCCAGCAGCGAAGGACAGGCTTCCAAAAACATTCAGTACTTC. This gives the protein CASSEGQASKNIQYF. The genes are TRBV9 and TRBJ2-4, with 7 positions matching TRBD1. CDR1 is SGDLS, CDR2 YYNGEE, per germline. V was pared by 3 bases and J by 2 bases, with 5 bases of the junction left unmatched. The CDR3 sequence is 15 residues long.

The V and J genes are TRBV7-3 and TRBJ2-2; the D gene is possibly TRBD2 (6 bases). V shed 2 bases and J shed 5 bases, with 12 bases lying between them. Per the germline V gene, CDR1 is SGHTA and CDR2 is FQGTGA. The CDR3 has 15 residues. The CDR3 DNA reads TGTGCCAGCAGCTTAGGGGGTAGCGGAACCGGGGAGCTGTTTTTT. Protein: CASSLGGSGTGELFF.

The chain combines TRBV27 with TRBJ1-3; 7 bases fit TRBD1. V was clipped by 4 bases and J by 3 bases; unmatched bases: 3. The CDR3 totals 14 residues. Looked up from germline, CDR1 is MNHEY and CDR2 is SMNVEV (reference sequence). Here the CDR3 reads CASSSRDSGNTIYF. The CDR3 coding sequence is TGTGCCAGCAGTTCACGGGACAGTGGAAACACCATATATTTT.

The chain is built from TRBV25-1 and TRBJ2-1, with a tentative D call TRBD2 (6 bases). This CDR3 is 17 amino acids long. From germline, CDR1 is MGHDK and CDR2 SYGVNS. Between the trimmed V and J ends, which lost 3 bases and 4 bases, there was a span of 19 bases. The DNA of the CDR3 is TGTGCCAGCAGTGACCCACCGGAGGGCTCGTTATACAATGAGCAGTTCTTC. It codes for CASSDPPEGSLYNEQFF.

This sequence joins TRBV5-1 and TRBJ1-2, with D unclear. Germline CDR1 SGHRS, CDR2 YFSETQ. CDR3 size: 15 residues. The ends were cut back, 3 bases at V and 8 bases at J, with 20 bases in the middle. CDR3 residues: CASSSDGAYSMGYTF. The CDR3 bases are TGCGCCAGCAGCTCTGACGGAGCTTATTCTATGGGCTACACCTTC.

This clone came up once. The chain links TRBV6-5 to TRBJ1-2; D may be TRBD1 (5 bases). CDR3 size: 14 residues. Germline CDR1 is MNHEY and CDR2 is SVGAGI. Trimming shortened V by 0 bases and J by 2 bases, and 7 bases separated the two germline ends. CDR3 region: CASSYSGPNYGYTF. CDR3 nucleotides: TGTGCCAGCAGTTACTCGGGGCCGAACTATGGCTACACCTTC.

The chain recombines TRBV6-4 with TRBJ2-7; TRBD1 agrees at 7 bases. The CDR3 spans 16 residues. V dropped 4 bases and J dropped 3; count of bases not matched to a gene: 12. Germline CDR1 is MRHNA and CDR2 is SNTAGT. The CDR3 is CASSVKDRLWIYEQYF. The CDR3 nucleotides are TGTGCCAGCAGTGTCAAGGACAGGCTCTGGATCTACGAGCAGTACTTC.